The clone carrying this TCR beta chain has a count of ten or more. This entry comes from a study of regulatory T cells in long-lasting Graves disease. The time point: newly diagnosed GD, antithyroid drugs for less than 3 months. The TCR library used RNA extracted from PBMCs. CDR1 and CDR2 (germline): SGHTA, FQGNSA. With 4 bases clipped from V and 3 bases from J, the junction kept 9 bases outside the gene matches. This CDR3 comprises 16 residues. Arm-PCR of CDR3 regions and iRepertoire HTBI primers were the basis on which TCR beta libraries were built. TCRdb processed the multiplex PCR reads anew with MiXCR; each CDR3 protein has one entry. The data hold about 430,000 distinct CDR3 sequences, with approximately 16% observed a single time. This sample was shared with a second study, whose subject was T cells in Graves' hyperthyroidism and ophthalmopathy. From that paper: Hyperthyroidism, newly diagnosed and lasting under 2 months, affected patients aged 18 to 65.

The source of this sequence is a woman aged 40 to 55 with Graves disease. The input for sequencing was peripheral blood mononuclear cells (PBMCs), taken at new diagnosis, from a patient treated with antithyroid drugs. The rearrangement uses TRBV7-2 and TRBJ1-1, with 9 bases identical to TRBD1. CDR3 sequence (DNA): TGTGCCAGCAGCTCCACCGGGACAGGGTCGGACACTGAAGCTTTCTTT. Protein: CASSSTGTGSDTEAFF.